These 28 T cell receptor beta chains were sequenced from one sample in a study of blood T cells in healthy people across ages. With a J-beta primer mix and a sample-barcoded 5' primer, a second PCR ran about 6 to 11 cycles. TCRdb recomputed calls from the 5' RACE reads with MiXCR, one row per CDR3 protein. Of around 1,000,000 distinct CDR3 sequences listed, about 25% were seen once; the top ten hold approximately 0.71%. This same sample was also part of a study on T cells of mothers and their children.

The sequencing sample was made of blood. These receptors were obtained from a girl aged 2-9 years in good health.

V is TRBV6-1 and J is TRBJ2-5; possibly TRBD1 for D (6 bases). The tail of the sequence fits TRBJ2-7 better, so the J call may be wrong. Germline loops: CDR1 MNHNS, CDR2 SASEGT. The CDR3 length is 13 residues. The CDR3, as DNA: TGTGCCAGCAAGACAGGCAAGGGCTACGAGCAGTACTTC. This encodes CASKTGKGYEQYF.

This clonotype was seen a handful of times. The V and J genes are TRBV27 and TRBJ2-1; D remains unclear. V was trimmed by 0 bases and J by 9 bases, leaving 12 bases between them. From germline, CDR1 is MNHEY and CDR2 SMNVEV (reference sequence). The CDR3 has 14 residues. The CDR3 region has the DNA TGTGCCAGCAGTTTATCTCGGTTTATGGGTGAGCAGTTCTTC. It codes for CASSLSRFMGEQFF.

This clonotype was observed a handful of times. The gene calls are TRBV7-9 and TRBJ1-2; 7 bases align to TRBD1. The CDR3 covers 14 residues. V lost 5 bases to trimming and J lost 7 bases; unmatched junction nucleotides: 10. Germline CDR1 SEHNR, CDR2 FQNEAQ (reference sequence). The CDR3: CASSHGQDSLGYTF. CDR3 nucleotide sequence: TGTGCCAGCAGCCACGGACAGGACTCGCTTGGCTACACCTTC.

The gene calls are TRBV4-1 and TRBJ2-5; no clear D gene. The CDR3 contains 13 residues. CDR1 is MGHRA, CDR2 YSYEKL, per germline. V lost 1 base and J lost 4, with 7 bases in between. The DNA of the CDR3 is TGCGCCAGCAGCCAAGGGGCGTTAGAGACCCAGTACTTC. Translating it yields CASSQGALETQYF.

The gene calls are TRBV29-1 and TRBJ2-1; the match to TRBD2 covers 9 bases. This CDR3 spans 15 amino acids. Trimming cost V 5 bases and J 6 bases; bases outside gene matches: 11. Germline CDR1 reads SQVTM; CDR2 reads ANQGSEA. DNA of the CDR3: TGCAGCGTTCATGATCGGGCGGGAGGGCCCAATGAGCAGTTCTTC. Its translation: CSVHDRAGGPNEQFF.

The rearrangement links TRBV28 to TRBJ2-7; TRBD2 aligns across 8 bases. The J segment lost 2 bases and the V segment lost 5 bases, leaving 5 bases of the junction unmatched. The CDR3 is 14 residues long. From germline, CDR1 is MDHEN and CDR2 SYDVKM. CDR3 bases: TGTGCCAGCAGTACGATAGCGGGAACCTACGAGCAGTACTTC. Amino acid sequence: CASSTIAGTYEQYF. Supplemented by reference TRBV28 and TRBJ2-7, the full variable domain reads DVKVTQSSRYLVKRTGEKVFLECVQDMDHENMFWYRQDPGLGLRLIYFSYDVKMKEKGDIPEGYSVSREKKERFSLILESASTNQTSMYLCASSTIAGTYEQYFGPGTRLTVT.

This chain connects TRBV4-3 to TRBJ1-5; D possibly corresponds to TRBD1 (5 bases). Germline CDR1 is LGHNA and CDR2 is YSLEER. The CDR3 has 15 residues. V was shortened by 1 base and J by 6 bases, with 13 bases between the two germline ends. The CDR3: CASSQGRGLGQPQHF. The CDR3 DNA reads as TGCGCCAGCAGCCAAGGGCGGGGCCTAGGTCAGCCCCAGCATTTT.

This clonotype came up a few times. The CDR3 loop is CASRDREAGYGYTF. The CDR3 nucleotides read TGTGCCAGCAGGGACCGAGAGGCTGGATATGGCTACACCTTC. The chain uses TRBV6-1 and TRBJ1-2; the D is unclear. V lost 6 bases and J 5 bases, leaving 16 bases between the germline ends. CDR1 and CDR2 (germline): MNHNS, SASEGT. The CDR3 runs 14 residues.

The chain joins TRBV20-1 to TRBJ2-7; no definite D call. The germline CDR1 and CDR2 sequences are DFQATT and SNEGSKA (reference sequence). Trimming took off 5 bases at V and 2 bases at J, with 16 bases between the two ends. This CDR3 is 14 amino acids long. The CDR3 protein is CSASRDPRAYEQYF. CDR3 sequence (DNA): TGCAGTGCTTCGAGAGATCCTAGGGCCTACGAGCAGTACTTC.

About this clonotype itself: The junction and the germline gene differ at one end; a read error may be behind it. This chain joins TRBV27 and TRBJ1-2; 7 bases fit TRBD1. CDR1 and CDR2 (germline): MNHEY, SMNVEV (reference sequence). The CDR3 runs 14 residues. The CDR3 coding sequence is TGTGCCAGCACGGACAGGCTAGCTAACTATGGCCACACCTTC. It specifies CASTDRLANYGHTF.

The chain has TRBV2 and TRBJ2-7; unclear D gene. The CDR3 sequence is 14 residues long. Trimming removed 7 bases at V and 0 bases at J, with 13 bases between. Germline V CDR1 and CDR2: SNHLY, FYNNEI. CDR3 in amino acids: CASNFPGSSYEQYF. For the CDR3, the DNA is TGTGCCAGCAACTTCCCCGGCAGCTCCTACGAGCAGTACTTC.

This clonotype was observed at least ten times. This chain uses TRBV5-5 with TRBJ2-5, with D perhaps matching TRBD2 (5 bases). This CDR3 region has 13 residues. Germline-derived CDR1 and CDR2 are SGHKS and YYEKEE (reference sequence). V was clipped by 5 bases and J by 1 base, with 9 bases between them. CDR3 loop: CASRPLGQETQYF. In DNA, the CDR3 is TGTGCCAGCAGGCCACTAGGCCAAGAGACCCAGTACTTC. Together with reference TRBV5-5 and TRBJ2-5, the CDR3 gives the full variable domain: DAGVTQSPTHLIKTRGQQVTLRCSPISGHKSVSWYQQVLGQGPQFIFQYYEKEERGRGNFPDRFSARQFPNYSSELNVNALLLGDSALYLCASRPLGQETQYFGPGTRLLVL.

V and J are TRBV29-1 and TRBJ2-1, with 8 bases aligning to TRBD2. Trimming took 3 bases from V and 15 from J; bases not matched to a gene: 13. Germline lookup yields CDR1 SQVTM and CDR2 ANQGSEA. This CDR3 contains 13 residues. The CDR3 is CSVEDPTAREGFF. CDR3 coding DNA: TGCAGCGTTGAGGATCCGACCGCACGGGAGGGGTTCTTC.

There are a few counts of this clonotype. The CDR3 bases are TGTGCCAGCAGGGCTCTAGGGGGCGCGGAAGCTTTCTTT. This sequence encodes CASRALGGAEAFF. The chain couples TRBV6-6 to TRBJ1-1; 7 bases line up with TRBD1. V trimming: 6 bases; J trimming: 8 bases; junction bases outside the gene matches: 9. This CDR3 spans 13 amino acids. Germline lookup yields CDR1 MNHNY and CDR2 SVGAGI (reference sequence).

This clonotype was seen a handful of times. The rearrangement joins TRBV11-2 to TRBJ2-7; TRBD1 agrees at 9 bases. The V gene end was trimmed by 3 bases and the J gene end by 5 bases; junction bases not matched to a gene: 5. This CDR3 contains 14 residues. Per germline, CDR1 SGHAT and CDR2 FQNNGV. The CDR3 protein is CASSLGQGPHEQYF. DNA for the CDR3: TGTGCCAGCAGCTTGGGACAGGGCCCCCACGAGCAGTACTTC.

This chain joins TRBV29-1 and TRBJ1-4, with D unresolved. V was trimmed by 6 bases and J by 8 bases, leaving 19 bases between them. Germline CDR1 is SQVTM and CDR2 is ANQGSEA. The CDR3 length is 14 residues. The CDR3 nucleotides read TGCAGCGTACCAGACCCGACCCGAAAGGAAAAACTGTTTTTT. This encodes CSVPDPTRKEKLFF.

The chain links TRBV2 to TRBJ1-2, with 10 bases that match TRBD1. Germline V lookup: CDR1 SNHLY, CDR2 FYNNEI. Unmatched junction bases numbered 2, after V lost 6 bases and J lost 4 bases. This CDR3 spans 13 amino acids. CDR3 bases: TGTGCCAGCAGGGGACAGGGGATCTATGGCTACACCTTC. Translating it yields CASRGQGIYGYTF.

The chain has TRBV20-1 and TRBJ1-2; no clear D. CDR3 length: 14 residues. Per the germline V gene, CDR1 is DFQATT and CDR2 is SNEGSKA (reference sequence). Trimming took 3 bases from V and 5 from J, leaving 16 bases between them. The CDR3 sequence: CSASEGRGVYGYTF. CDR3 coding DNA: TGCAGTGCTAGCGAAGGCCGTGGGGTTTATGGCTACACCTTC.

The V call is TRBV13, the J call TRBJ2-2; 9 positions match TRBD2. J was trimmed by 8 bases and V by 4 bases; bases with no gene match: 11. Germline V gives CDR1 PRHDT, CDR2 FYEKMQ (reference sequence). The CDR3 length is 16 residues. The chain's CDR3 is CASSSLAGPTVGELFF. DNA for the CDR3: TGTGCCAGCAGCTCTCTAGCGGGACCGACAGTGGGGGAGCTGTTTTTT.

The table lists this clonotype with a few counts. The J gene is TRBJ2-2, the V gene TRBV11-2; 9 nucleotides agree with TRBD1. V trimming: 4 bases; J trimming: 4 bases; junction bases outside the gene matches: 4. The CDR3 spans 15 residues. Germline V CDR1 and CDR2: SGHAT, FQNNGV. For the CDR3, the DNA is TGTGCCAGCAGCTGGGACAGGGCCCGCACCGGGGAGCTGTTTTTT. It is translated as CASSWDRARTGELFF. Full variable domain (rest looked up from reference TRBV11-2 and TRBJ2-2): EAGVAQSPRYKIIEKRQSVAFWCNPISGHATLYWYQQILGQGPKLLIQFQNNGVVDDSQLPKDRFSAERLKGVDSTLKIQPAKLEDSAVYLCASSWDRARTGELFFGEGSRLTVL.

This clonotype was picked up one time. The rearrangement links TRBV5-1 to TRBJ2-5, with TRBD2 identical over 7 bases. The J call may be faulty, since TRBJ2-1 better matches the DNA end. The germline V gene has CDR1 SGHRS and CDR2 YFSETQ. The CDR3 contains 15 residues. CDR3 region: CASRPLAETYNEQFF. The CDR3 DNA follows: TGCGCCAGCAGGCCGCTAGCGGAGACCTACAATGAGCAGTTCTTC.

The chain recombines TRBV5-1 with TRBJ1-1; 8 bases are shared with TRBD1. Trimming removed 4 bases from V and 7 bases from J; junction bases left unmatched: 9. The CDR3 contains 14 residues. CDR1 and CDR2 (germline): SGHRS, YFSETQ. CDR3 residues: CASSVLIQGVEAFF. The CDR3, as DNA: TGCGCCAGCAGCGTACTTATACAGGGGGTTGAAGCTTTCTTT.

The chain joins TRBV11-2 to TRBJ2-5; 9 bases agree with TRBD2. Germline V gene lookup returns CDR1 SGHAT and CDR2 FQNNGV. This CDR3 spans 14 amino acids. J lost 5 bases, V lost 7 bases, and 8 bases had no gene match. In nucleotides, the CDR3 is TGTGCCAGCACCCTCCGCGGGGGGGAGGAGACCCAGTACTTC. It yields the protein CASTLRGGEETQYF. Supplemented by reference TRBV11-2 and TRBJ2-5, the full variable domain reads EAGVAQSPRYKIIEKRQSVAFWCNPISGHATLYWYQQILGQGPKLLIQFQNNGVVDDSQLPKDRFSAERLKGVDSTLKIQPAKLEDSAVYLCASTLRGGEETQYFGPGTRLLVL.

The CDR3: CSARGAAGYTF. In DNA, the CDR3 is TGCAGTGCTAGAGGCGCGGCTGGCTACACCTTC. The chain recombines TRBV20-1 with TRBJ1-2; the D is unclear. CDR1 and CDR2 (germline): DFQATT, SNEGSKA (reference sequence). The CDR3 totals 11 residues. V lost 1 base to trimming and J lost 7 bases, with 7 bases between them.

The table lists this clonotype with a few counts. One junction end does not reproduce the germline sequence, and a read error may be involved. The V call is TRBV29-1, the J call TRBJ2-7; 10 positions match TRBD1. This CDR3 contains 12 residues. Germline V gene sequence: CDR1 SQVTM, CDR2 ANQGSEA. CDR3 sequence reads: CSTGTGAGERYF. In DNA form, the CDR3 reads TGCAGCACAGGGACAGGGGCAGGCGAGCGGTACTTC.

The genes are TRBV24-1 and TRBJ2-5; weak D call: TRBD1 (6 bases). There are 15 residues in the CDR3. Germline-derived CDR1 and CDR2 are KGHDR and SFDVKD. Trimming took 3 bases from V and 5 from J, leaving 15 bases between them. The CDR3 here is CATSDRQVTQETQYF. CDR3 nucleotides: TGTGCCACCAGTGATAGACAGGTGACTCAGGAGACCCAGTACTTC.

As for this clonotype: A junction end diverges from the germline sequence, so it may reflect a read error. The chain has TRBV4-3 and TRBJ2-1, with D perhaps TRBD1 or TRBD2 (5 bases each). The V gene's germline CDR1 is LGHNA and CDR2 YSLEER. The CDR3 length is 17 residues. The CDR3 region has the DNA TGCGCCAGCAGCCAAGATCTTACTTCCGGGGCGTGGAATGGGCAGTTCTTC. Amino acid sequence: CASSQDLTSGAWNGQFF.

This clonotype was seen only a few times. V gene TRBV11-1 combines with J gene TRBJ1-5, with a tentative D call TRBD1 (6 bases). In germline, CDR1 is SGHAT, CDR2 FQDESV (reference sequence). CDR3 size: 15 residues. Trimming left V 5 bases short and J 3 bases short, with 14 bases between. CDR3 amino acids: CASSLNGQYNQPQHF. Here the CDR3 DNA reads TGTGCCAGCAGCCTAAACGGACAGTACAATCAGCCCCAGCATTTT.